This T cell receptor (beta chain) was observed in a study of OX40 agonist ivuxolimab in advanced cancers. The CDR3 is 17 amino acids. In germline, CDR1 is LNHNV, CDR2 YYDKDF (reference sequence). Trimming shortened V by 3 bases and J by 2 bases, and 20 bases separated the two germline ends. Study results and caveats: Both CD4+ and CD8+ T cell populations in blood had undergone clonal expansion by week 6 at 0.1 to 3.0 mg/kg. Relative to CD4+ cells, CD8+ T cells on average had more expanded clones.

This clone was observed a handful of times. Its antigen is not identified. Using immunoSEQ multiplex PCR, the repertoire was profiled, and TCRdb retains in-frame clones only, with some absent. The table shows roughly 63,000 clones, with roughly four fifths occurring only once. The TCR comes from an adult with an advanced solid tumor such as melanoma, head and neck, liver or kidney cancer. The chain uses TRBV15 and TRBJ2-7; a weak D match, TRBD2 (7 bases). Source: CD4+ or CD8+ T cells sorted from blood, taken in a trial of the OX40 agonist ivuxolimab. DNA for the CDR3: TGTGCCACCAGCAGTTCGATAGGGGGGGCCAGTACCTACGAGCAGTACTTC. Protein sequence: CATSSSIGGASTYEQYF. The full variable domain, completed using reference TRBV15 and TRBJ2-7, is DAMVIQNPRYQVTQFGKPVTLSCSQTLNHNVMYWYQQKSSQAPKLLFHYYDKDFNNEADTPDNFQSRRPNTSFCFLDIRSPGLGDTAMYLCATSSSIGGASTYEQYFGPGTRLTVT.